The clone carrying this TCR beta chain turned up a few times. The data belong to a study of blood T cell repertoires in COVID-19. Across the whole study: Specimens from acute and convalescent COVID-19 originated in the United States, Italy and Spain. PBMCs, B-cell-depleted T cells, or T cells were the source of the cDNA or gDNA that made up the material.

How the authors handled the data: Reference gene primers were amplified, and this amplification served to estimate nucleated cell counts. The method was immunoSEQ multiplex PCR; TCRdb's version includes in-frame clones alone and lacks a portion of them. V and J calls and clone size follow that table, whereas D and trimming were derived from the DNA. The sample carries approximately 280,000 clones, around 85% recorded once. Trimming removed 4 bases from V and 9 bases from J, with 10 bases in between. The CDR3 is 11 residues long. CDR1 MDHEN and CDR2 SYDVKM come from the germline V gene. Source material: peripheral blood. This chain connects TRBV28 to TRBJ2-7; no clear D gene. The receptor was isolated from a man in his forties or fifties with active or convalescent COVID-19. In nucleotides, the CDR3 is TGTGCCAGCAGTTCCAGTGATCGGCAGTACTTC. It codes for CASSSSDRQYF.